This is a list of T cell receptor beta chains from one sample in a study of blood T cell repertoires in COVID-19. TCRdb's copy holds only in-frame clones and misses some; the assay was immunoSEQ multiplex PCR. Here the sample spans fewer than 70,000 clones, 89% being singletons. Sequencing was performed on peripheral blood. The origin of the receptors is a man aged 50 to 59 with active COVID-19. CDR3s include the opening cysteine and the closing phenylalanine or tryptophan. Each record gives: V gene, clone size, J gene, CDR3 protein. The listing skips clone size in some rows; elsewhere it reads once, few, many or a size class.

TRBV2	-	TRBJ2-5	CASRETSGIEETQYF
TRBV7-2	once	TRBJ1-1	CASSLYRNTEAFF
TRBV6-2/TRBV6-3	-	TRBJ2-6	CASSTPEYSGANVLTF
TRBV6-5	-	TRBJ2-2	CASRTPNTGELFF
TRBV6-4	-	TRBJ2-1	CASSDRTSGGQQEYNEQFF
TRBV18	-	TRBJ1-2	CASSPDRDFWGYTF
TRBV6-5	-	TRBJ1-2	CASRDRANGYTF
TRBV20-1	few	TRBJ2-5	CSATREETQYF
TRBV19	once	TRBJ2-3	CASSILLGTQYF
TRBV4-1	once	TRBJ1-5	CASSLRTVDQPQHF
TRBV27	few	TRBJ1-2	CASSFRGQSFGYTF
TRBV6-6	-	TRBJ2-1	CASSTPGANEQFF
TRBV15	-	TRBJ1-1	CATSRDQGTGAGNTEAFF
TRBV18	-	TRBJ1-1	CASSLVDRLENTEAFF
TRBV28	-	TRBJ2-1	CASSFRLAGTYNEQFF
TRBV4-1	-	TRBJ2-7	CASSQDVRSGSYEQYF
TRBV2	-	TRBJ2-6	CASAAGTGLGANVLTF
TRBV5-1	few	TRBJ2-2	CASSSGQGISGELFF
TRBV29-1	-	TRBJ2-5	CSVGERGLQETQYF
TRBV7-6	-	TRBJ2-1	CASSLGADLYSYNEQFF
TRBV9	-	TRBJ1-4	CASSVGIRTGFGESTNEKLFF
TRBV28	-	TRBJ1-2	CASSTGLNYGYTF
TRBV4-1	-	TRBJ1-2	CASSQAVFNYGYTF
TRBV2	-	TRBJ2-1	CASSTPGGNEQFF
TRBV10-1	-	TRBJ2-3	CASSEAGLSTDTQYF
TRBV10-1	-	TRBJ1-3	CASSESWCRVSGNTIYF
TRBV6-7	-	TRBJ2-3	CANGGGVGTQYF
TRBV5-1	-	TRBJ2-3	CASGRLAGAKDTQYF
TRBV5-1	-	TRBJ1-1	CASSSGQGFMNTEAFF
TRBV29-1	-	TRBJ1-1	CSGHEDRNTEAFF
TRBV4-3	-	TRBJ2-1	CASSRMDRDPYNEQFF
TRBV10-3	-	TRBJ2-7	CAISDSRVSSYEQYF
TRBV7-3	-	TRBJ2-5	CASSLGLHQETQYF
TRBV5-6	once	TRBJ2-1	CASSLRRGQRSYNEQFF
TRBV6-5	-	TRBJ1-5	CASSDSPSNQPQHF
TRBV5-1	-	TRBJ2-1	CASSLRPTESYNEQFF
TRBV6-2/TRBV6-3	-	TRBJ1-1	CASSYRGYTEAFF
TRBV4-2	-	TRBJ2-7	CASSLLEGGTSYEQYF
TRBV5-1	once	TRBJ2-2	CASSFRGGDTGELFF
TRBV12-3/TRBV12-4	few	TRBJ1-1	CASSLRENTEAFF
TRBV10-1	-	TRBJ2-3	CARTGIFASDTQYF
TRBV18	-	TRBJ2-7	CASSPSGGAIREQYF